This TCR beta chain was sequenced during a study of T cells expressing NK-cell markers. Study information: One of the eight sequenced donors was seronegative, whereas the other seven were HCMV-seropositive. Points from the study as a whole: Clones of NKG2C+ T cells that had expanded were of unclear HCMV specificity. Among several donors, these clonotypes also ranked first in the CD3+CD56-NKG2C+ fraction.

TCRdb re-called the 5' RACE reads and gives one entry per CDR3 protein, without DNA. This sample contains about 460,000 distinct CDR3 sequences. There are 14 residues in the CDR3. The germline V gene has CDR1 SGHTA and CDR2 FQGNSA. Notes on this clonotype: Antigen unknown.

The sequenced material came from blood T cells: a sorted CD56 or NKG2C T cell subset, CD4+ or CD8+ T cells, or bulk PBMC T cells (not recorded which). This chain links TRBV7-2 with TRBJ2-3. This TCR was recovered from a woman aged 45-59 years in good health. CDR3 residues: CASSFETRSDTQYF.